Presented here are 32 T cell receptor beta chains from one specimen sequenced in a study of T cell changes during pregnancy in multiple sclerosis. Produced via immunoSEQ multiplex PCR; TCRdb's table is partial and in-frame only. This sample carries tens of thousands of clones, roughly 85% of them seen once, and the ten largest clones take approximately 1.2%. The starting material was CD4+ T cells from peripheral blood mononuclear cells, obtained before pregnancy. The receptors originated from a female donor with multiple sclerosis, enrolled in a pregnancy study.

This chain uses TRBV6-4 with TRBJ2-3; D possibly corresponds to TRBD2 (6 bases). Germline-derived CDR1 and CDR2 are MRHNA and SNTAGT. V shed 4 bases and J shed 0 bases, with 8 bases lying between them. The CDR3 totals 14 residues. In DNA, the CDR3 is TGTGCCAGCAGTGCGGGACTTAGCACAGATACGCAGTATTTT. This codes for CASSAGLSTDTQYF.

V usage is TRBV2 and J usage is TRBJ2-5, with TRBD2 matching over 7 bases. The CDR3 consists of 14 residues. Trimming took 5 bases from V and 5 from J; bases not matched to a gene: 8. Germline V lookup: CDR1 SNHLY, CDR2 FYNNEI. The CDR3 DNA is TGTGCCAGCAGTTTTCAAGGGAGGGAGGAGACCCAGTACTTC. Residues: CASSFQGREETQYF.

This clone turned up a few times. The chain uses TRBV6-5 and TRBJ2-3; D is perhaps TRBD1 (6 bases). CDR1 MNHEY and CDR2 SVGAGI come from the germline V gene. The V end was cut by 6 bases, the J end by 3 bases, with 16 bases between. The CDR3 covers 15 residues. The CDR3 here is CASRGRGLSTDTQYF. Written as DNA, the CDR3 is TGTGCCAGCAGGGGCAGGGGTCTCTCTACAGATACGCAGTATTTT.

The V call is TRBV2, the J call TRBJ2-7, with D uncertain. CDR1 is SNHLY and CDR2 is FYNNEI in the germline V gene. The CDR3 totals 11 residues. V was cut by 4 bases and J by 7 bases, with 8 bases left in between. CDR3 region: CASSVTGEQYF. The CDR3 bases are TGTGCCAGCAGTGTGACCGGGGAGCAGTACTTC. Based on the CDR3 plus reference TRBV2 and TRBJ2-7, the full variable domain is EPEVTQTPSHQVTQMGQEVILRCVPISNHLYFYWYRQILGQKVEFLVSFYNNEISEKSEIFDDQFSVERPDGSNFTLKIRSTKLEDSAMYFCASSVTGEQYFGPGTRLTVT.

The CDR3 region has the DNA TGCGCCAGCAGCCAAGACCCGGGACAGGGGACACTAAGACGGGTTGGAAAACTGTTTTTT. Protein: CASSQDPGQGTLRRVGKLFF. The chain couples TRBV4-1 to TRBJ1-4; TRBD1 aligns across 10 bases. V lost 0 bases and J lost 10; bases outside the gene matches: 20. CDR1 MGHRA and CDR2 YSYEKL come from the germline V gene. This CDR3 comprises 20 residues.

The rearrangement uses TRBV5-1 and TRBJ2-5; D gene ambiguous. CDR1 and CDR2 from the germline V gene are SGHRS and YFSETQ. Trimming took off 0 bases at V and 2 bases at J, with 8 bases between the two ends. The CDR3 is 14 residues long. The CDR3 loop reads CASSLGETQETQYF. The CDR3 DNA sequence: TGCGCCAGCAGCTTGGGAGAGACTCAAGAGACCCAGTACTTC.

The rearrangement links TRBV4-2 to TRBJ2-3; the match to TRBD2 covers 8 bases. V lost 0 bases, J lost 1 base, and 6 bases stayed unmatched. There are 17 residues in the CDR3. CDR1 LGHNA and CDR2 YNFKEQ come from the germline V gene. The CDR3 spells CASSQDQAGGRTDTQYF. The CDR3 DNA sequence: TGTGCCAGCAGCCAAGATCAGGCGGGGGGACGCACAGATACGCAGTATTTT.

The V and J genes are TRBV7-9 and TRBJ2-2, with D possibly TRBD1 on 6 matching bases. The CDR3 length is 15 residues. Germline CDR1 and CDR2: SEHNR and FQNEAQ (reference sequence). Trimming removed 5 bases at V and 1 base at J, with 11 bases between. As DNA, the CDR3 is TGTGCCAGCAGCGCGCAGGGACAGAACACCGGGGAGCTGTTTTTT. Translating it yields CASSAQGQNTGELFF.

The rearrangement links TRBV19 to TRBJ1-5; tentatively, D is TRBD1 (5 bases). V lost 2 bases to trimming and J lost 3 bases, with 8 bases between them. Germline V gives CDR1 LNHDA, CDR2 SQIVND (reference sequence). This CDR3 has 14 amino acids. The CDR3 sequence is CASSIKQDNQPQHF. CDR3 DNA: TGTGCCAGTAGTATAAAACAGGACAATCAGCCCCAGCATTTT.

The genes are TRBV11-3 and TRBJ2-3, with TRBD2 matching 13 bases. The CDR3 is made up of 14 amino acids. Germline V gene data show CDR1 as SGHNT and CDR2 as YENEEA. V shed 5 bases, J shed 7 bases, and the junction held 3 bases outside the gene matches. In DNA form, the CDR3 reads TGTGCCAGCAGCCGGACTAGCGGGAGTAATACGCAGTATTTT. Translating gives CASSRTSGSNTQYF.

V is TRBV28 and J is TRBJ1-2; TRBD1 matches 8 bases. V was clipped by 5 bases and J by 4 bases; unmatched bases: 18. This CDR3 spans 18 amino acids. Germline assignment: CDR1 MDHEN and CDR2 SYDVKM. CDR3 DNA sequence: TGTGCCAGCAGTCTAGGACAGGGTAAATGGAGCGGGGCCTATGGCTACACCTTC. Translating it yields CASSLGQGKWSGAYGYTF.

The chain carries TRBV4-2 and TRBJ2-3; D unresolved. V dropped 0 bases and J dropped 4 bases, with 8 bases sitting between them. Germline CDR1 is LGHNA and CDR2 is YNFKEQ. The CDR3 has 14 amino acids. CDR3 in DNA: TGTGCCAGCAGCCAAGATGCTAAGTCAGATACGCAGTATTTT. This codes for CASSQDAKSDTQYF.

V gene TRBV5-1 combines with J gene TRBJ1-4; 10 positions match TRBD1. Germline CDR1 SGHRS, CDR2 YFSETQ. There are 16 residues in the CDR3. After removal of 4 bases from V and 7 bases from J, the junction contained 10 bases not matched to a gene. The DNA for the CDR3 is TGCGCCAGCAGCCCGCCATCCGGGACAGGGGTTGAAAAACTGTTTTTT. It encodes CASSPPSGTGVEKLFF.

The rearrangement uses TRBV7-9 and TRBJ1-4; D ambiguous. The V gene lost 1 base and the J gene lost 10 bases, with 7 bases spanning the gap. Germline-derived CDR1 and CDR2 are SEHNR and FQNEAQ (reference sequence). This CDR3 comprises 12 residues. The CDR3 DNA follows: TGTGCCAGCAGCTTAGAGGAGGGAAAACTGTTTTTT. This encodes CASSLEEGKLFF.

This clone came up a few times. The CDR3 sequence is CASGLGSGRGEQFF. The CDR3 DNA sequence: TGTGCTAGTGGTTTGGGTAGCGGGAGGGGTGAGCAGTTCTTC. The chain is built from TRBV12-5 and TRBJ2-1; 11 bases are a match to TRBD2. Germline CDR1 and CDR2: LGHNT and FRNRAP. The CDR3 contains 14 residues. Trimming at V came to 1 base and at J to 9 bases, leaving 2 bases not matched to a gene.

The rearrangement uses TRBV27 and TRBJ2-5, with D perhaps TRBD2 (5 bases). V dropped 1 base and J dropped 9 bases, with 21 bases sitting between them. This CDR3 is 16 amino acids long. Germline V lookup: CDR1 MNHEY, CDR2 SMNVEV (reference sequence). CDR3 region: CASSLFGGTGTSAQYF. The DNA for the CDR3 is TGTGCCAGCAGTTTATTTGGAGGCACGGGAACCAGTGCCCAGTACTTC.

The CDR3 nucleotides read TGCGCCAGCAGCCAAGAAAGGGACAGATCCTACGAGCAGTACTTC. Protein product: CASSQERDRSYEQYF. This chain links TRBV4-3 with TRBJ2-7; 7 nucleotides match TRBD1. With V trimmed by 0 bases and J by 1 base, 3 bases remained unmatched. Germline V gene lookup returns CDR1 LGHNA and CDR2 YSLEER. CDR3 length: 15 amino acids.

The J gene is TRBJ1-3, the V gene TRBV5-1; D not certain. This CDR3 has 15 residues. Trimming left V 4 bases short and J 0 bases short, with 11 bases between. Germline V CDR1 and CDR2: SGHRS, YFSETQ. The CDR3 spells CASSRGGDSGNTIYF. The CDR3 DNA is TGCGCCAGCAGCCGAGGCGGCGACTCTGGAAACACCATATATTTT.

This clone is a singleton in its sample. The chain has TRBV5-5 and TRBJ2-3; perhaps TRBD2 as D (5 bases). Germline V gene lookup returns CDR1 SGHKS and CDR2 YYEKEE (reference sequence). Trimming removed 1 base at V and 1 base at J, with 13 bases between. The length of the CDR3 is 16 residues. CDR3 loop: CASSLYTFSGTDTQYF. CDR3 coding DNA: TGTGCCAGCAGCTTGTACACTTTTAGCGGCACAGATACGCAGTATTTT.

This clone was found a few times. V is TRBV6-1 and J is TRBJ1-1; TRBD1 is a possible D gene (6 bases). Trimming took 6 bases from V and 3 from J, leaving 8 bases between them. Germline V gene sequence: CDR1 MNHNS, CDR2 SASEGT. The CDR3 spans 12 residues. CDR3: CASRAGDTEAFF. The CDR3 DNA reads TGTGCCAGCAGGGCAGGGGACACTGAAGCTTTCTTT.

This clone was recorded once. For the CDR3, the DNA is TGCGCCAGCAGCACCGGGACAGGGGGTCTCGCGCAGTACTTC. This sequence encodes CASSTGTGGLAQYF. The chain joins TRBV5-1 to TRBJ2-7, with 11 bases matching TRBD1. Trimming at V came to 4 bases and at J to 9 bases, leaving 9 bases not matched to a gene. The CDR3 is made up of 14 amino acids. Germline V lookup: CDR1 SGHRS, CDR2 YFSETQ.

In its sample, this clone was seen once. This chain connects TRBV6-5 to TRBJ1-3; 9 bases are a match to TRBD1. The junction had 8 bases not matched to a gene; V was cut back by 4 bases and J by 4 bases. The germline V gene encodes CDR1 MNHEY and CDR2 SVGAGI. CDR3 length: 16 amino acids. DNA for the CDR3: TGTGCCAGCAGTTCCACAGGGGGCCTGGGAGGAAACACCATATATTTT. The encoded protein is CASSSTGGLGGNTIYF.

This chain links TRBV7-2 with TRBJ1-1; 8 bases match TRBD1. Germline V gene lookup returns CDR1 SGHTA and CDR2 FQGNSA. The V gene end was trimmed by 5 bases and the J gene end by 4 bases; junction bases not matched to a gene: 9. The CDR3 loop spans 15 amino acids. Here the CDR3 reads CASSGGQGQTTEAFF. Written as DNA, the CDR3 is TGTGCCAGCAGCGGCGGACAGGGCCAAACCACTGAAGCTTTCTTT.

This chain uses TRBV10-3 with TRBJ1-1; tentative D call: TRBD1 (6 bases). Trimming took off 2 bases at V and 10 bases at J, with 8 bases between the two ends. Germline V gene data show CDR1 as ENHRY and CDR2 as SYGVKD. CDR3 size: 11 residues. The CDR3 DNA reads as TGTGCCATCAGTGAGGAAGGGGGAGCTTTCTTT. Protein product: CAISEEGGAFF.

V is TRBV7-9 and J is TRBJ2-1, with 8 bases that match TRBD2. This CDR3 is built from 14 residues. Germline CDR1 reads SEHNR; CDR2 reads FQNEAQ (reference sequence). The V gene end was trimmed by 8 bases and the J gene end by 6 bases; junction bases not matched to a gene: 9. CDR3 sequence (DNA): TGTGCCAGCGTACCAGGACTAGCCTCCAATGAGCAGTTCTTC. Translation: CASVPGLASNEQFF.

The gene calls are TRBV5-6 and TRBJ2-2, with a weak D call TRBD1 (5 bases). V lost 1 base and J 7 bases, leaving 8 bases between the germline ends. Germline assignment: CDR1 SGHDT and CDR2 YYEEEE. The CDR3 runs 13 residues. The DNA of the CDR3 is TGTGCCAGCAGCTTGTACCAGGGCGGGGAGCTGTTTTTT. Translated: CASSLYQGGELFF.

The V call is TRBV27, the J call TRBJ2-5; D might be TRBD2 (6 bases). Trimming pared 3 bases from V and 2 bases from J, leaving 13 bases between. From germline, CDR1 is MNHEY and CDR2 SMNVEV (reference sequence). The CDR3 length is 15 residues. CDR3 in amino acids: CASSFAGMIQETQYF. CDR3 sequence (DNA): TGTGCCAGCAGTTTTGCGGGAATGATTCAAGAGACCCAGTACTTC.

This clone came up once. V and J are TRBV19 and TRBJ2-7; D ambiguous. V was shortened by 7 bases and J by 1 base, with 11 bases between the two germline ends. Germline values: CDR1 LNHDA, CDR2 SQIVND (reference sequence). The CDR3 is 13 residues long. CDR3 sequence: CASKSGQSYEQYF. Written as DNA, the CDR3 is TGTGCCAGTAAGTCTGGGCAGTCCTACGAGCAGTACTTC.

This sequence joins TRBV5-1 and TRBJ2-2, with D possibly being TRBD1 (5 bases). Between the trimmed V and J ends, which lost 2 bases and 1 base, there was a span of 9 bases. Germline CDR1 and CDR2: SGHRS and YFSETQ. The CDR3 covers 15 residues. The CDR3 protein is CASSLSRENTGELFF. CDR3 coding DNA: TGCGCCAGCAGCTTATCCAGGGAGAACACCGGGGAGCTGTTTTTT.

The chain has TRBV18 and TRBJ1-2; D is ambiguous. The CDR3 loop spans 18 amino acids. Germline V gives CDR1 KGHSH, CDR2 LQKENI. V was pared by 0 bases and J by 4 bases, with 21 bases between. Written as DNA, the CDR3 is TGTGCCAGCTCACCACCGGCATTCTCTCTTGGGCCCCGCTATGGCTACACCTTC. Its translation is CASSPPAFSLGPRYGYTF.

This clone has only a few counts. V gene TRBV5-4 combines with J gene TRBJ2-7; 9 nucleotides line up with TRBD2. V lost 1 base to trimming and J lost 3 bases; unmatched junction nucleotides: 5. Germline-derived CDR1 and CDR2 are SGHNT and YYREEE (reference sequence). This CDR3 has 15 amino acids. The CDR3 DNA follows: TGTGCCAGCAGCTTGCAGTCTAGCGGGGACTACGAGCAGTACTTC. It is translated as CASSLQSSGDYEQYF.

This chain uses TRBV4-3 with TRBJ1-1; possible D gene TRBD1, 6 bases. Germline CDR1 reads LGHNA; CDR2 reads YSLEER. The CDR3 loop spans 15 amino acids. V lost 1 base and J 4 bases, leaving 13 bases between the germline ends. The CDR3: CASSQAAGVATEAFF. The DNA for the CDR3 is TGCGCCAGCAGCCAAGCGGCAGGGGTTGCCACTGAAGCTTTCTTT.